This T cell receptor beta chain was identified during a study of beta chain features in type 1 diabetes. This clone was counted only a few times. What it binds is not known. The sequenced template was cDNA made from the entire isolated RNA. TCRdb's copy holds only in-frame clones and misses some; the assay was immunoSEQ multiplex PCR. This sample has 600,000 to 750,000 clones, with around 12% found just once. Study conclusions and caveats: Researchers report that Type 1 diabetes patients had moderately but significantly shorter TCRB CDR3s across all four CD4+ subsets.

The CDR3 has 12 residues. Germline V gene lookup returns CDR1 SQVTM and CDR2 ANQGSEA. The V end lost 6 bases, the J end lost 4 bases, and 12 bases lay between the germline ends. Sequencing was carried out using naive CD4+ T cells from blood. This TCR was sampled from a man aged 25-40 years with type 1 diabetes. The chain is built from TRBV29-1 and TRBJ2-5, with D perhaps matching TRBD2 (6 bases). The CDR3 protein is CSVAWGGETQYF. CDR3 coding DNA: TGCAGCGTGGCCTGGGGAGGAGAGACCCAGTACTTC. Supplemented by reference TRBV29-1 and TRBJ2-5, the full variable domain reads SAVISQKPSRDICQRGTSLTIQCQVDSQVTMMFWYRQQPGQSLTLIATANQGSEATYESGFVIDKFPISRPNLTFSTLTVSNMSPEDSSIYLCSVAWGGETQYFGPGTRLLVL.